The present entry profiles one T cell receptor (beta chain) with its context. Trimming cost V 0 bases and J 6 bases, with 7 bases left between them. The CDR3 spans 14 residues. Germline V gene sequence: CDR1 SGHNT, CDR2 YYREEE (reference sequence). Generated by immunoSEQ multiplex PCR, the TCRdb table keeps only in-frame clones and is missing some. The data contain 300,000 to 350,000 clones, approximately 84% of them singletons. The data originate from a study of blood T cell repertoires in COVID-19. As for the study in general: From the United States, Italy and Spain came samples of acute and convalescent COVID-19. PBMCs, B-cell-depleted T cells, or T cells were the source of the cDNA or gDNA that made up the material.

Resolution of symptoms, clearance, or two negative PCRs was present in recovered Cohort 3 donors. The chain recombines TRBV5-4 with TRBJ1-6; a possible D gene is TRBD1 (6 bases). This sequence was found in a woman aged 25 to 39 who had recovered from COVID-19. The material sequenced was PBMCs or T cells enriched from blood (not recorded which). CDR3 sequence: CASSLAGANSPLHF. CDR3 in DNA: TGTGCCAGCAGCTTGGCAGGGGCTAATTCACCCCTCCACTTT. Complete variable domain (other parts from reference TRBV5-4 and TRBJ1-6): ETGVTQSPTHLIKTRGQQVTLRCSSQSGHNTVSWYQQALGQGPQFIFQYYREEENGRGNFPPRFSGLQFPNYSSELNVNALELDDSALYLCASSLAGANSPLHFGNGTRLTVT.